Following are 2 T cell receptor beta chains from one sample sequenced in a study of identifying expanded T cells in peripheral blood. TCRdb keeps only in-frame clones here, not all; method: immunoSEQ multiplex PCR. The sample has around 91,000 clones, 70% to 90% seen once. The specimen sequenced was blood. These receptor sequences come from a person between 18 and 75 years old in good health.

V usage is TRBV30 and J usage is TRBJ2-2, with 7 bases identical to TRBD2. The CDR3 length is 15 residues. Germline lookup yields CDR1 GTSNPN and CDR2 SVGIG (reference sequence). The trim removed 2 bases at V and 4 bases at J, leaving 7 bases unmatched. In DNA, the CDR3 is TGTGCCTGGAGTCACGGGAGGTTGGGCACCGGGGAGCTGTTTTTT. This encodes CAWSHGRLGTGELFF. The full variable domain, rest sourced from reference TRBV30 and TRBJ2-2, is SQTIHQWPATLVQPVGSPLSLECTVEGTSNPNLYWYRQAAGRGLQLLFYSVGIGQISSEVPQNLSASRPQDRQFILSSKKLLLSDSGFYLCAWSHGRLGTGELFFGEGSRLTVL.

The chain has TRBV9 and TRBJ1-6; D gene uncertain. CDR1 is SGDLS and CDR2 is YYNGEE in the germline V gene. CDR3 length: 16 amino acids. Trimming took 3 bases from V and 10 from J, leaving 20 bases between them. The CDR3 sequence: CASSAGGGIYDSPLHF. In DNA form, the CDR3 reads TGTGCCAGCAGCGCTGGCGGAGGGATTTACGACTCACCCCTCCACTTT. The entire variable domain, with the rest obtained from reference TRBV9 and TRBJ1-6, is as follows: DSGVTQTPKHLITATGQRVTLRCSPRSGDLSVYWYQQSLDQGLQFLIQYYNGEERAKGNILERFSAQQFPDLHSELNLSSLELGDSALYFCASSAGGGIYDSPLHFGNGTRLTVT.